This T cell receptor beta chain was obtained from a study of T cells in Graves' hyperthyroidism and ophthalmopathy. Overall study context: Blood was drawn when the patient was first diagnosed and still untreated. Study-level results: Before onset, by a median of approximately 5.9 months, the model predicted ophthalmopathy.

RNA transcripts served as the template for amplifying TCR beta CDR3 regions. The HTBI set primed first-round TCR CDR3 RT-PCR. Via MiXCR, TCRdb re-called the multiplex PCR reads, giving one row per CDR3 protein. The data contain under 350,000 distinct CDR3 sequences, over 15% of them singletons. Ten or more counts support this clonotype. Its antigen is unknown. The CDR3 is 15 residues long. Germline V CDR1 and CDR2: SGHAT, FQNNGV. The V gene end was trimmed by 5 bases and the J gene end by 3 bases; junction bases not matched to a gene: 10. This TCR was recovered from a woman aged 55-70 years with Graves' ophthalmopathy. The rearrangement joins TRBV11-2 to TRBJ2-7; the match to TRBD1 covers 7 bases. The source material was blood. In DNA form, the CDR3 reads TGTGCCAGCAGCGAAAACAGGGGCCCAGGCTACGAGCAGTACTTC. This encodes CASSENRGPGYEQYF.